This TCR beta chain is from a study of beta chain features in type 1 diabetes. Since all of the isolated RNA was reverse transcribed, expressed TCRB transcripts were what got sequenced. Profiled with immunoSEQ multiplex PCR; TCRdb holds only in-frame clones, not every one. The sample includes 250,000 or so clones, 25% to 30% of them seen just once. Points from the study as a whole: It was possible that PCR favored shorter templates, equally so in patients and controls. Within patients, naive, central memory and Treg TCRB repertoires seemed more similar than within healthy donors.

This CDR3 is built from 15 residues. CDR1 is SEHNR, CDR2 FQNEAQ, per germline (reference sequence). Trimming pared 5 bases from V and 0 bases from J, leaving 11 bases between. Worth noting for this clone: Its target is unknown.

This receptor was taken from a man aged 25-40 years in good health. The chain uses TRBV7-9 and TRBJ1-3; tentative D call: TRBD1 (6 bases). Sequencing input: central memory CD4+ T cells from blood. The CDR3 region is CASSDTGSSGNTIYF. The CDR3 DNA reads TGTGCCAGCAGCGACACAGGGAGCTCTGGAAACACCATATATTTT.